These 11 T cell receptor beta chains share one sample of origin, sequenced in a study of tumor-infiltrating lymphocytes in primary liver carcinoma. From 500 to 600 ng of total RNA, TCR beta-specific cDNA was reverse-transcribed using a constant-region primer. Three nested multiplex PCR rounds, a slightly modified ARM-PCR method, built the TCR beta libraries. The two initial PCR rounds, about 9 cycles each, used TRBV1-TRBV30 forward and C-beta reverse primers. TCRdb ran MiXCR on the multiplex PCR reads and lists one entry per CDR3 protein. The table shows approximately 340,000 distinct CDR3 sequences, with approximately 64% occurring only once. Germline DNA was also extracted, with blood RNA taken from unsorted whole blood. Sequencing input: peripheral blood. The receptor source for this set is a man aged 35 to 55 with primary liver carcinoma and hepatitis B virus infection.

The rearrangement links TRBV5-5 to TRBJ2-4, with 16 bases aligning to TRBD2. Looked up from germline, CDR1 is SGHKS and CDR2 is YYEKEE (reference sequence). CDR3 length: 19 residues. V was clipped by 1 base and J by 0 bases; unmatched bases: 4. The CDR3 DNA reads TGTGCCAGCAGCTTGTGGGGACTAGCGGGGGGGAAAGCCAAAAACATTCAGTACTTC. This encodes CASSLWGLAGGKAKNIQYF.

This clonotype is a singleton in its sample. V gene TRBV19 combines with J gene TRBJ2-3; a possible D gene is TRBD1 (5 bases). Germline V gene sequence: CDR1 LNHDA, CDR2 SQIVND (reference sequence). The CDR3 spans 14 residues. Trimming removed 3 bases from V and 4 bases from J, with 11 bases in between. CDR3 in DNA: TGTGCCAGTAGTATTCAGGGTACGGCAGATACGCAGTATTTT. Encoded protein: CASSIQGTADTQYF.

Worth noting for this clonotype: Its ends do not fully match the called genes, so a read error is possible. The rearrangement joins TRBV11-2 to TRBJ2-5; D may correspond to TRBD1 or TRBD2 (6 bases each). Germline lookup yields CDR1 SGHAT and CDR2 FQNNGV. This CDR3 is 14 amino acids long. CDR3 region: CANSLGGWGETQNF. DNA for the CDR3: TGTGCCAACAGCTTAGGGGGGTGGGGGGAGACCCAGAACTTC. The complete variable domain, with remaining parts taken from reference TRBV11-2 and TRBJ2-5, reads EAGVAQSPRYKIIEKRQSVAFWCNPISGHATLYWYQQILGQGPKLLIQFQNNGVVDDSQLPKDRFSAERLKGVDSTLKIQPAKLEDSAVYLCANSLGGWGETQNFGPGTRLLVL.

Note on this clonotype: A read error may account for a junction end that differs from germline. This chain links TRBV10-3 with TRBJ1-1; D perhaps matches TRBD1 (6 bases). Germline V gene data show CDR1 as ENHRY and CDR2 as SYGVKD. This CDR3 is built from 16 residues. CDR3 nucleotides: TGTGCCATCAGTGATCGGGACACCCGTAGAGGCACTGAACCTTCCTTT. The encoded protein is CAISDRDTRRGTEPSF.

About this clonotype: The junction differs from germline at one of its ends, possibly a read error. This chain connects TRBV11-1 to TRBJ1-6; TRBD1 is a possible D gene (5 bases). CDR1 and CDR2 from the germline V gene are SGHAT and FQDESV (reference sequence). CDR3 length equals 14 residues. The DNA of the CDR3 is TGTGCGAGCAGTTCCGGGGCAGGGCTATCACCCCTCCACTTT. It yields the protein CASSSGAGLSPLHF. Filled out from reference TRBV11-1 and TRBJ1-6, the complete variable domain reads EAEVAQSPRYKITEKSQAVAFWCDPISGHATLYWYRQILGQGPELLVQFQDESVVDDSQLPKDRFSAERLKGVDSTLKIQPAELGDSAMYLCASSSGAGLSPLHFGNGTRLTVT.

The chain carries TRBV4-1 and TRBJ2-7; 8 bases are shared with TRBD2. The CDR3 spans 15 residues. With 4 bases clipped from V and 3 bases from J, the junction kept 8 bases outside the gene matches. The germline gives CDR1 MGHRA, CDR2 YSYEKL. CDR3 in amino acids: CASSRAAGAGYEQYF. CDR3 nucleotides: TGCGCCAGCAGCCGGGCAGCGGGAGCAGGCTACGAGCAGTACTTC.

By sample fraction, this clonotype is medium-sized. The chain is built from TRBV11-3 and TRBJ2-2, with 7 bases that match TRBD1. CDR1 and CDR2 (germline): SGHNT, YENEEA. The CDR3 spans 13 residues. Trimming cost V 5 bases and J 7 bases; bases outside gene matches: 4. The CDR3, as DNA: TGTGCCAGCAGCGACCGGACAGGCGGGGAGCTGTTTTTT. It translates to CASSDRTGGELFF.

To note about this clonotype: A much larger clone differs by one base, so this may be a read error. This chain uses TRBV11-2 with TRBJ2-1; maybe TRBD2 (6 bases). The germline V gene encodes CDR1 SGHAT and CDR2 FQNNGV. This CDR3 has 17 residues. CDR3 nucleotide sequence: TGTGCCGGCAGCTTAACGTGGTTAGGAGGGTCCCACAATGAGCAGTTCTTC. Translation: CAGSLTWLGGSHNEQFF.

Turning to this clonotype: The conserved final phenylalanine or tryptophan is absent from the CDR3, which likely points to a read error. The chain is built from TRBV5-1 and TRBJ2-2; no firm D call. Germline lookup yields CDR1 SGHRS and CDR2 YFSETQ. Trimming stripped 0 bases from V and 0 bases from J, with 12 bases between. The CDR3 sequence is 17 residues long. CDR3 in amino acids: CASSLDPTTANTGELFC. The CDR3, as DNA: TGCGCCAGCAGCTTGGACCCCACTACCGCGAACACCGGGGAGCTGTTTTGT.

This clonotype appeared many times. The genes are TRBV29-1 and TRBJ1-1; D uncertain. Germline V gene sequence: CDR1 SQVTM, CDR2 ANQGSEA. V dropped 7 bases and J dropped 3 bases, with 15 bases sitting between them. This CDR3 region has 13 residues. CDR3 DNA sequence: TGCAGCGCCGAGGTCTTTCGGGACACTGAAGCTTTCTTT. Its protein product is CSAEVFRDTEAFF.

With respect to this clonotype: It is unclear where the CDR3 begins or ends on the DNA, so no DNA is shown, and the CDR3 is as TCRdb lists it. This chain links TRBV11-2 with TRBJ2-1; no DNA check was done on the table's D call, TRBD1. The CDR3 numbers 15 amino acids, ends counted. Looked up from germline, CDR1 is SGHAT and CDR2 is FQNNGV. CDR3 residues: CASAPGGVGRGSEFF.